This TCR beta chain was obtained from a study of blood T cells in healthy people across ages. The CDR3 is 18 residues long. V shed 5 bases and J shed 7 bases, with 26 bases lying between them. Germline V CDR1 and CDR2: SGHTA, FQGNSA. This clonotype was counted between two and nine times. Antigen: not known. Study-level results: TCR beta diversity per million T cells fell roughly linearly with age. PBMCs went unsorted, and a conclusive naive versus antigen-experienced comparison was therefore prevented. Naive CD4+ cells and diversity were both higher in long-lived donors than in aged donors.

A second PCR, run for about 7 to 11 cycles, used a sample-barcoded 5' primer plus a J-beta primer mix. TCRdb reprocessed the 5' RACE reads with MiXCR, giving one entry per CDR3 protein. This table holds about 720,000 distinct CDR3 sequences, about 20% found once. It was roughly 10 milliliters of peripheral blood that were drawn from each donor. Material for sequencing was blood. The TCR sequence derives from a man in his 70s in good health. The gene calls are TRBV7-2 and TRBJ1-4; D perhaps matches TRBD1 (5 bases). CDR3 sequence reads: CASSRSGTRVGYGEKLFF. The CDR3 DNA follows: TGTGCCAGCAGCAGATCCGGGACCCGGGTAGGGTATGGTGAAAAACTGTTTTTT.